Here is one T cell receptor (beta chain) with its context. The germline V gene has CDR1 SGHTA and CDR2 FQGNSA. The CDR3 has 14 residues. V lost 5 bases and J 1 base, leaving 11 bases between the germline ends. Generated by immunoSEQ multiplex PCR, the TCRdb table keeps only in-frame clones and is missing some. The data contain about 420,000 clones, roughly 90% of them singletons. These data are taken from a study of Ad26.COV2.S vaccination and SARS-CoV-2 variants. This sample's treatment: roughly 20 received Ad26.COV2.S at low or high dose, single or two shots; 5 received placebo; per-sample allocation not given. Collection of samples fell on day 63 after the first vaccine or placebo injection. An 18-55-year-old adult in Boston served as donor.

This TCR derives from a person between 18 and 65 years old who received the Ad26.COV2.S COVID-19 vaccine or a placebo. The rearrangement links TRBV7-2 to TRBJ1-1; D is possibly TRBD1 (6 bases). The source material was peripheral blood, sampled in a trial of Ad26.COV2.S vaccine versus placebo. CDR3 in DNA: TGTGCCAGCAGCAAACAGGGATCGAACACTGAAGCTTTCTTT. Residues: CASSKQGSNTEAFF.